This record covers a single T cell receptor (beta chain). This entry is derived from a study of T cells after yellow fever vaccination. TCRdb re-analysed the 5' RACE reads in MiXCR, keeping a single row per CDR3 protein. Of 25,000 to 30,000 distinct CDR3 sequences in the sample, approximately 4.2% are singletons; the top ten hold around 40%. V lost 2 bases to trimming and J lost 3 bases; unmatched junction nucleotides: 6. CDR1 is GTSNPN, CDR2 SVGIG, per germline (reference sequence). The CDR3 covers 14 residues. The TCR comes from a man aged 18 to 29 who received the YFV17D yellow fever vaccine. The sample was PBMCs, either bulk or a sorted T-cell subset (CD4+, CD8+, memory, or dextramer-sorted; not recorded which), taken on the day of the yellow fever booster vaccination. The V gene is TRBV30, the J gene TRBJ1-2; TRBD1 agrees at 7 bases. The DNA for the CDR3 is TGTGCCTGGAGTCGGGACAGCTTTTACTATGGCTACACCTTC. As protein: CAWSRDSFYYGYTF.